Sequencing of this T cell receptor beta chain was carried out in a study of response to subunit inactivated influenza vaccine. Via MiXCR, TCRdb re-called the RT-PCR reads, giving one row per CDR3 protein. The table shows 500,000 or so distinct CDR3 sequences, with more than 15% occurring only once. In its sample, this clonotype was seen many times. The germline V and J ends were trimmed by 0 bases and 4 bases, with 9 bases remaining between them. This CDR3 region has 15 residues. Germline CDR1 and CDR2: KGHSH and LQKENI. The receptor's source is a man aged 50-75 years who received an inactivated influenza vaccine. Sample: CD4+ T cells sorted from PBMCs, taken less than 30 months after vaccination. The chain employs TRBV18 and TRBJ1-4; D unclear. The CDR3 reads CASSPPGLDNEKLFF. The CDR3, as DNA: TGTGCCAGCTCACCACCCGGGCTAGATAATGAAAAACTGTTTTTT. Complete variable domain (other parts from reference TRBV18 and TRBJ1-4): NAGVMQNPRHLVRRRGQEARLRCSPMKGHSHVYWYRQLPEEGLKFMVYLQKENIIDESGMPKERFSAEFPKEGPSILRIQQVVRGDSAAYFCASSPPGLDNEKLFFGSGTQLSVL.